This TCR beta chain was profiled in a study of blood T cell repertoires in COVID-19. Study background: COVID-19 samples from acute and convalescent phases originated in the United States, Italy and Spain. From T cells, B-cell-depleted T cells, or PBMCs came the material, which was cDNA or gDNA.

Source study methods: Using reference gene primer amplification, nucleated cell counts were estimated. This table comes from immunoSEQ multiplex PCR, and its TCRdb copy is limited to in-frame clones, with some not included. For V, J and clone size, that table is used; D and trimming come from the DNA. This sample yields over 90,000 clones, of which roughly 90% are seen a single time; 1.5% to 2% belongs to the top ten. Germline V CDR1 and CDR2: SQVTM, ANQGSEA. There are 14 residues in the CDR3. The V segment lost 7 bases and the J segment 5 bases; nucleotides outside the gene matches: 10. Only a few counts were recorded for this clone.

V and J are TRBV29-1 and TRBJ2-1; 8 bases are a match to TRBD2. Sequencing was carried out using peripheral blood. This TCR derives from an elderly man with acute or convalescent COVID-19. Written as DNA, the CDR3 is TGCAGCGCCCTCGCTAGCGGGTCCCACAATGAGCAGTTCTTC. Translating it yields CSALASGSHNEQFF.